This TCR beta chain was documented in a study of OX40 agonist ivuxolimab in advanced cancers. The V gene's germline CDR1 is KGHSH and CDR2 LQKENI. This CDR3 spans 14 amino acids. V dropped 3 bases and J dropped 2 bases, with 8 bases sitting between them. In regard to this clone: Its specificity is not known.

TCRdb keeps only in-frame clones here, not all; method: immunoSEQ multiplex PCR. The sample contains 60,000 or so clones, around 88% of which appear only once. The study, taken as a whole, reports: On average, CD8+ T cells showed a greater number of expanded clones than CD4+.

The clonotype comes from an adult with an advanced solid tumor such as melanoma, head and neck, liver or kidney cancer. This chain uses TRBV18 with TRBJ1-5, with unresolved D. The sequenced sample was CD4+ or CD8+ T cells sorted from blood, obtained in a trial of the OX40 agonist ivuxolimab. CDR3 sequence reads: CASSPTEGNQPQHF. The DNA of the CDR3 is TGTGCCAGCTCACCTACAGAGGGCAATCAGCCCCAGCATTTT.